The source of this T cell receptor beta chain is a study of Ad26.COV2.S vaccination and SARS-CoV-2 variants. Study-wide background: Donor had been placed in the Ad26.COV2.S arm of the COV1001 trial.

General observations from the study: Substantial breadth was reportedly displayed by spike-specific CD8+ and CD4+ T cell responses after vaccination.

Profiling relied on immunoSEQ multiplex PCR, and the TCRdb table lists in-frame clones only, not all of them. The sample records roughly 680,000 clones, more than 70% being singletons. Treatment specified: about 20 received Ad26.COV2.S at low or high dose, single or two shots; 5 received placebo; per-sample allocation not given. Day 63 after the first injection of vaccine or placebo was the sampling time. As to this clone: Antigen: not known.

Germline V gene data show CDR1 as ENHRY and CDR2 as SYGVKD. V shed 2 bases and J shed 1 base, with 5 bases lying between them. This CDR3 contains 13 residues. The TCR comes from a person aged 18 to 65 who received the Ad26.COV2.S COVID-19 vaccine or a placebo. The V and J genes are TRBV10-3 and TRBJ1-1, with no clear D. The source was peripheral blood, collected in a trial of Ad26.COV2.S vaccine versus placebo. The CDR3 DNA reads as TGTGCCATCAGTGAGGCAGGGAACACTGAAGCTTTCTTT. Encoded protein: CAISEAGNTEAFF.